Shown below are 8 T cell receptor beta chains from a single sample sequenced in a study of T cells after yellow fever vaccination. One entry per CDR3 protein results from TCRdb running MiXCR on the 5' RACE reads. The sample lists over 200,000 distinct CDR3 sequences, 6.5% to 7.5% occurring once. The input for sequencing was CD4+ T cells sorted from PBMCs, taken on the day of the yellow fever booster vaccination. The receptors here all came from a man under 40 who received the YFV17D yellow fever vaccine.

This clonotype showed up just a few times. An end of the junction does not agree with germline; a read error may underlie this. The rearrangement uses TRBV12-3 or TRBV12-4 and TRBJ2-6; TRBD2 aligns across 10 bases. The CDR3 loop spans 16 amino acids. The CDR3 protein is CASRLAGGPGANVLTF. The CDR3 coding sequence is TGTGCCAGCAGATTAGCGGGAGGCCCTGGGGCCAACGTCCTGACTTTC.

Note on this clonotype: This clone may be a read error of a much larger clone one base away. The chain carries TRBV5-1 and TRBJ2-1; a possible D gene is TRBD1 (6 bases). Germline V gene lookup returns CDR1 SGHRS and CDR2 YFSETQ. The CDR3 is 14 residues long. The CDR3 here is CASSLGDTYNKQFF. The CDR3 DNA follows: TGCGCCAGCAGCTTGGGGGACACCTACAATAAGCAGTTCTTC.

This clonotype was observed many times. The chain links TRBV12-3 or TRBV12-4 to TRBJ2-2; the D gene is possibly TRBD2 (5 bases). Trimming took off 8 bases at V and 7 bases at J, with 11 bases between the two ends. CDR3 size: 12 residues. The DNA of the CDR3 is TGTGCCAGCGTCGAGGGTGGCGGGGAGCTGTTTTTT. It specifies CASVEGGGELFF.

This clonotype turned up a few times. The CDR3 sequence: CASSLLGGHPQETQYF. The CDR3 coding sequence is TGTGCCAGCAGCCTTCTAGGGGGCCACCCTCAAGAGACCCAGTACTTC. The chain employs TRBV5-5 and TRBJ2-5, with 7 positions matching TRBD1. Germline V gene data show CDR1 as SGHKS and CDR2 as YYEKEE (reference sequence). The CDR3 runs to 16 residues. V lost 4 bases, J lost 2 bases, and 11 bases stayed unmatched.

CDR3 nucleotides: TGTGCCAGCAGTGCGCCGGACTTGAGGAGCGAGCAGTACTTC. Translated, it gives CASSAPDLRSEQYF. The rearrangement links TRBV25-1 to TRBJ2-7, with D tentatively TRBD2 (5 bases). Trimming shortened V by 4 bases and J by 6 bases, and 16 bases separated the two germline ends. The CDR3 consists of 14 residues. Germline assignment: CDR1 MGHDK and CDR2 SYGVNS.

The gene calls are TRBV6-2 or TRBV6-3 and TRBJ2-1; TRBD2 matches at 13 bases. CDR1 and CDR2 (germline): MNHEY, SVGEGT. This CDR3 spans 15 amino acids. V dropped 6 bases and J dropped 7; count of bases not matched to a gene: 6. Here the CDR3 DNA reads TGTGCCAGCAGCACCGGGACTAGCGGGAATAATGAGCAGTTCTTC. It translates to CASSTGTSGNNEQFF.

The chain carries TRBV20-1 and TRBJ1-1; D remains ambiguous. Trimming shortened V by 6 bases and J by 10 bases, and 12 bases separated the two germline ends. The CDR3 covers 10 residues. From germline, CDR1 is DFQATT and CDR2 SNEGSKA (reference sequence). The CDR3 coding sequence is TGCAGTGCGACCTCCTTTCGAGCTTTCTTT. It specifies CSATSFRAFF.

This clonotype was found many times. CDR3 protein: CASSPRTGEYNEQFF. The DNA for the CDR3 is TGTGCCAGCAGCCCCCGGACAGGGGAATACAATGAGCAGTTCTTC. The chain joins TRBV7-2 to TRBJ2-1, with 9 bases lining up with TRBD1. Trimming at V came to 5 bases and at J to 4 bases, leaving 6 bases not matched to a gene. CDR1 is SGHTA and CDR2 is FQGNSA in the germline V gene. The CDR3 sequence is 15 residues long.